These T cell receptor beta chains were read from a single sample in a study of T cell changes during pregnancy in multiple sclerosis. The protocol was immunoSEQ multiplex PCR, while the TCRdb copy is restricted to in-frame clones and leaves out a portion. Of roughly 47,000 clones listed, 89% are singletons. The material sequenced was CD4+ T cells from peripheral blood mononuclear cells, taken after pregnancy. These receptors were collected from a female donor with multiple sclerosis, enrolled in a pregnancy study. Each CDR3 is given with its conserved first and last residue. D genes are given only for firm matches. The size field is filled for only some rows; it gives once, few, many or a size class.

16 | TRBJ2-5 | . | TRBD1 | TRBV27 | TGTGCCAGCAGTTTATGGCTGACAGGGACCCCAGAGACCCAGTACTTC | CASSLWLTGTPETQYF
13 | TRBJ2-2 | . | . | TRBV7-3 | TGTGCCAGCAGCTTCGGTAACACCGGGGAGCTGTTTTTT | CASSFGNTGELFF
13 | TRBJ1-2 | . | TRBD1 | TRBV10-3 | TGTGCCATCAAGTCAGGGGGAGTGGGTGGCTACACCTTC | CAIKSGGVGGYTF
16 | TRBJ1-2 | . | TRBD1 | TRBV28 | TGTGCCAGCAGTTTATCCGGACAGGGACGGGGCTATGGCTACACCTTC | CASSLSGQGRGYGYTF
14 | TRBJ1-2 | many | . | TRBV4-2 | TGTGCCAGCAGCCAAGACATCAGGGGCTATGGCTACACCTTC | CASSQDIRGYGYTF
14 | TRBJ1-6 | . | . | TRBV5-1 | TGCGCCAGCTCCACCGCCAGGGATAATTCACCCCTCCACTTT | CASSTARDNSPLHF
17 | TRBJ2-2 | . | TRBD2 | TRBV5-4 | TGTGCCAGCAGCTTGGTCGCCGGGACTAGGAACACCGGGGAGCTGTTTTTT | CASSLVAGTRNTGELFF
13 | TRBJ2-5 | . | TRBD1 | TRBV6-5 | TGTGCCAGCAGTTTGGCAGGGGGAGAGACCCAGTACTTC | CASSLAGGETQYF
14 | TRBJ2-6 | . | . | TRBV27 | TGTGCCAGCAGGGACTCCAGTGGGGCCAACGTCCTGACTTTC | CASRDSSGANVLTF
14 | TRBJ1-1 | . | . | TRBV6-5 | TGTGCCAGCAGTTACGGGGGAGGGAACACTGAAGCTTTCTTT | CASSYGGGNTEAFF
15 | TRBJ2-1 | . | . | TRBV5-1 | TGCGCCAGCAGCGTTGACTGGGGGGAGAACAATGAGCAGTTCTTC | CASSVDWGENNEQFF
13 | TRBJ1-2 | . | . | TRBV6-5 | TGTGCCAGCAGTTATGCCAGGGCGAGAGGCTACACCTTC | CASSYARARGYTF
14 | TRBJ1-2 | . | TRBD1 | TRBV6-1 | TGTGCCAGCACCAGGACAGGGGAGAACTATGGCTACACCTTC | CASTRTGENYGYTF
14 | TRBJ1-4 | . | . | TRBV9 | TGTGCCAGCAGCGTAGGAGGAGTTAATGAAAAACTGTTTTTT | CASSVGGVNEKLFF
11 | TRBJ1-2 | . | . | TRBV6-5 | TGTGCCAGCGGGGCGGCCCATGGCTACACCTTC | CASGAAHGYTF
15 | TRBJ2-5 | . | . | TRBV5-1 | TGCGCCAGCAGCTTGTCCGGAAGGGGACAAGAGACCCAGTACTTC | CASSLSGRGQETQYF
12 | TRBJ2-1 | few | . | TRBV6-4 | TGTGCCAGCAGTCCTAGGGGCGCAGAGCAGTTCTTC | CASSPRGAEQFF
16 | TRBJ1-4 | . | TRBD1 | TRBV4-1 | TGCGCCAGCAGCCACGAACAGGGGGCGATGGCGGAAAAACTGTTTTTT | CASSHEQGAMAEKLFF
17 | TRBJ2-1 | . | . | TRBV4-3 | TGCGCCAGCAGCCAAGCGGGACAATCTATCTCCTACAATGAGCAGTTCTTC | CASSQAGQSISYNEQFF
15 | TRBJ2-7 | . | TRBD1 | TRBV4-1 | TGCGCCAGCAGCCCACCGGACAGGGAAAAGGACGAGCAGTACTTC | CASSPPDREKDEQYF
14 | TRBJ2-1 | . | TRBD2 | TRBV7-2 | TGTGCCAGCAGCTTAGAGTGGCAGGGAGGGGAGCAGTTCTTC | CASSLEWQGGEQFF
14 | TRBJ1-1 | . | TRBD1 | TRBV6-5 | TGTGCCAGCGGAAACCGGGACAGGGGCACTGAAGCTTTCTTT | CASGNRDRGTEAFF
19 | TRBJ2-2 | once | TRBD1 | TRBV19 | TGTGCCAGTAGTATAGATCAGAGGTTCGGGACAGAAAACACCGGGGAGCTGTTTTTT | CASSIDQRFGTENTGELFF
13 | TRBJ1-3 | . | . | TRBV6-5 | TGTGCCAGCAGGGCCCCACCTGGAAACACCATATATTTT | CASRAPPGNTIYF
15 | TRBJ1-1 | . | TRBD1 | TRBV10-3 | TGTGCCATCAGTGCCAGGTTAGGGGGCAACACTGAAGCTTTCTTT | CAISARLGGNTEAFF
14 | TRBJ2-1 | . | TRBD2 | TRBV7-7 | TGTGCCAGCAGCTTCGGACTAGCGTCGAATGAGCAGTTCTTC | CASSFGLASNEQFF
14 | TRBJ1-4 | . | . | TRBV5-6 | TGTGCCAGCAGCTTGACAGGGCTGGGTGAAAAACTGTTTTTT | CASSLTGLGEKLFF
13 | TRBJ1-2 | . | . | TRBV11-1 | TGTGCTAGCAGCTTAGCTGCAGGGGTAGGCTACACCTTC | CASSLAAGVGYTF
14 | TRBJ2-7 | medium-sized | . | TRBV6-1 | TGTGCCAGTCAACCACGGTCAGGGTTCTACGAGCAGTACTTC | CASQPRSGFYEQYF
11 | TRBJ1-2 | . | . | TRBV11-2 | TGTGCCAGCAGCTCTAATTATGGCTACACCTTC | CASSSNYGYTF
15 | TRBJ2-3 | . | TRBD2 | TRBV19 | TGTGCCAGTGCACGGACTAGCGGGGCCAGAGATACGCAGTATTTT | CASARTSGARDTQYF
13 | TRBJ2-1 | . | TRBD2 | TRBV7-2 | TGTGCCAGCGGACTAGCGGTCTACAATGAGCAGTTCTTC | CASGLAVYNEQFF
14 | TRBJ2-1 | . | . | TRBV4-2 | TGTGCCAGCAGCCAAGATAAACGCCAGCGGGAGCAGTTCTTC | CASSQDKRQREQFF
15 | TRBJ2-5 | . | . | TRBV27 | TGTGCCAGCAGTTATGGCGCGGGCGGTGTGGAGACCCAGTACTTC | CASSYGAGGVETQYF
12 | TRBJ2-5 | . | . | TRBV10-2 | TGCGCCAGCAGTGGGAGTTTTGAGACCCAGTACTTC | CASSGSFETQYF
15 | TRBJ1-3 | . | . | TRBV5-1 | TGCGCCAGCAGCTTCGGGGGAAACTCTGGAAACACCATATATTTT | CASSFGGNSGNTIYF
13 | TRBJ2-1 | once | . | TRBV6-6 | TGTGCCAGCACCCCGACTTCCTACAATGAGCAGTTCTTC | CASTPTSYNEQFF
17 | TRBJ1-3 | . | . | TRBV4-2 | TGTGCCAGCAGCCGAGGGTCAGGGGAGTCCCGAAGGGACACCATATATTTT | CASSRGSGESRRDTIYF
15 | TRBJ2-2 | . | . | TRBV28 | TGTGCCAGCAGTTTATCCACCGGTCCCACCGGGGAGCTGTTTTTT | CASSLSTGPTGELFF
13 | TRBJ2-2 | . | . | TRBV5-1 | TGCGCCAGCAGCGGCGGGAACACCGGGGAGCTGTTTTTT | CASSGGNTGELFF
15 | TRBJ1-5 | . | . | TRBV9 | TGTGCCAGCAGCGTAGATAGTTATAGCAATCAGCCCCAGCATTTT | CASSVDSYSNQPQHF
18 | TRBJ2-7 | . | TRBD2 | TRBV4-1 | TGCGCCAGCAGCCAAGGACTAGCGGGACAAGTTTATTCTTACGAGCAGTACTTC | CASSQGLAGQVYSYEQYF
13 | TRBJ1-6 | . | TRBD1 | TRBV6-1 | TGTGCCAGCAGCCGGGACAGGGATTCACCCCTCCACTTT | CASSRDRDSPLHF
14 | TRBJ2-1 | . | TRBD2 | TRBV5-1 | TGCGCCAGCAGCCCCCCGGGACTAGCGAATGAGCAGTTCTTC | CASSPPGLANEQFF
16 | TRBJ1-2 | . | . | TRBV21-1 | TGTGCCAGCAGCAAACTATTGCGAATGTCTAACTATGGCTACACCTTC | CASSKLLRMSNYGYTF
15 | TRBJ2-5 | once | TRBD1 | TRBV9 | TGTGCCAGCAGCGTATTAGGGACAGTTCAAGAGACCCAGTACTTC | CASSVLGTVQETQYF
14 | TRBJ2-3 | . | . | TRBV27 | TGTGCCAGCAGTTTTGAGGGGGTCACAGATACGCAGTATTTT | CASSFEGVTDTQYF
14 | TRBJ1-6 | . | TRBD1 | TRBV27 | TGTGCCAGCAGTACCGGACAGGCGAATTCACCCCTCCACTTT | CASSTGQANSPLHF
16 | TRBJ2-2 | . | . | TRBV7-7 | TGTGCTAGCAGCCATAGCCCGCCTCCGAACACCGGGGAGCTGTTTTTT | CASSHSPPPNTGELFF